This TCR beta chain was captured by sequencing in a study of CD8 T cells in Susac syndrome. This CDR3 region has 15 residues. V lost 7 bases to trimming and J lost 3 bases; unmatched junction nucleotides: 7. CDR1 SNHLY and CDR2 FYNNEI come from the germline V gene. RNA was extracted with the RNeasy kit, and a quantity of 0.5 to 1 ug was reverse transcribed using random hexamers. Amplification of TCR beta CDR3 was carried out by immunoSEQ multiplex PCR, which covered 54 Vbeta and 13 Jbeta segments. A single record per CDR3 protein comes from TCRdb applying MiXCR to the immunoSEQ multiplex PCR reads. The sample records 100,000 to 150,000 distinct CDR3 sequences, 90% to 95% being singletons. Matching for age and sex applied to the controls, who were healthy donors.

This receptor was identified in a human donor in good health. The chain has TRBV2 and TRBJ2-1; 9 nucleotides match TRBD1. Sequences were obtained from CD4+ T cells from PBMCs. CDR3 bases: TGTGCCAGCATTAGGGGACAGGGTGGCTACAATGAGCAGTTCTTC. Translation: CASIRGQGGYNEQFF.